Included here is one T cell receptor (beta chain) sequence, with context. This entry belongs to a study of T cells in tuberculosis. Study-wide context: Samples predate treatment or fall within its first 7 days.

Sequenced by immunoSEQ multiplex PCR; TCRdb stores in-frame clones only, minus some. The data show under 30,000 clones, roughly 94% seen once. Time point defined: new active TB diagnosis, blood taken before or within 7 days of starting treatment. Tuberculosis was confirmed by positive sputum smear and/or M. tuberculosis culture. Germline CDR1 SGHTA, CDR2 FQGNSA. The V end was cut by 3 bases, the J end by 5 bases, with 8 bases between. CDR3 size: 13 residues. This specimen consisted of PBMCs, obtained at tuberculosis diagnosis. The V and J genes are TRBV7-2 and TRBJ1-5; D call uncertain. The sequence derives from an adult with tuberculosis. The CDR3 region has the DNA TGTGCCAGCAGCTTGGTCAGCGATCAGCCCCAGCATTTT. Its translation is CASSLVSDQPQHF. Combining the CDR3 with reference TRBV7-2 and TRBJ1-5 gives the whole variable domain GAGVSQSPSNKVTEKGKDVELRCDPISGHTALYWYRQSLGQGLEFLIYFQGNSAPDKSGLPSDRFSAERTGGSVSTLTIQRTQQEDSAVYLCASSLVSDQPQHFGDGTRLSIL.